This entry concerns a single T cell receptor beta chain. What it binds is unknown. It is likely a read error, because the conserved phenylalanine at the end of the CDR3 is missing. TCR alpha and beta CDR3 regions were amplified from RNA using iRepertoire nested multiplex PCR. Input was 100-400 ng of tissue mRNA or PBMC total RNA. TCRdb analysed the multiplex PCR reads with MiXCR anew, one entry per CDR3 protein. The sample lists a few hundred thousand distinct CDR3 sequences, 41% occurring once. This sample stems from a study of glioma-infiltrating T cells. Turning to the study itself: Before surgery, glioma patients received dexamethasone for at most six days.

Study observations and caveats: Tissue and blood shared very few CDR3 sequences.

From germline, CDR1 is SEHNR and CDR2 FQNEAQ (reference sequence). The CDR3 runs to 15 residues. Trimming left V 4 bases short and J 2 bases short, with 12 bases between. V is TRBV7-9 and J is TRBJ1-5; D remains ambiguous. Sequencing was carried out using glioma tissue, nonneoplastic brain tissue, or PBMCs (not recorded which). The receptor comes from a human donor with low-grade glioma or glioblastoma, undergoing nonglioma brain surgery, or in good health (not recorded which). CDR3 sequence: CASSSPGWGNQPQHS. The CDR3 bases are TGTGCCAGCAGCTCCCCGGGTTGGGGCAATCAGCCCCAGCATTCT.